What follows is one T cell receptor beta chain and its context. Its target antigen remains unknown. These data belong to a study of cytomegalovirus exposure and HLA in healthy donors (dated by TCRdb to about 2017). In the study overall: An earlier analysis of approximately 640 of the donors reported approximately 270 Gb of sequence data and 117 million unique TCR beta sequences from 150 million to 200 million T cells. Roughly 300 gigabases of sequencing data and around 88 million unique TCR sequences made up an early release that covered several hundred HLA-typed donors. A later genetic analysis took genome-wide SNP genotypes for about 60% of the roughly 670 donors and used that subset as a discovery cohort. To predict cytomegalovirus infection status, the study brought together high-throughput TCR immunosequencing, statistical association of individual TCRs with disease status, and machine learning. A handful of DR-DQ haplotypes were handled as single units for association and clustering because linkage in the cohort was strong. Donor age, sex, ethnicity and CMV serostatus were compiled alongside the repertoire data. In the later analysis, no new phenotypic data were used to find candidate immune exposures; instead, reliance was placed on TCR beta sequences and their occurrence across donors. A later analysis re-examined previously published TCR beta repertoires from about 670 donors and added high-resolution HLA genotyping to investigate patterns of TCR occurrence. On average, roughly 200,000 unique TCR beta nucleotide sequences were sequenced per donor among roughly 430 genotyped donors of the cohort, with about 17% of those sequences being non-productive. All discovery cohort repertoires had been generated using a single sequencing platform. The study aimed to test whether cataloging public T cell receptors could reveal signatures of past pathogen exposure. HLA typing covered class I and class II loci at four-digit resolution. In addition to the first cohort of 666 subjects, a separate validation cohort of 100 to 150 different subjects was used. Among the roughly 410 genotyped donors, 81% belonged to the genetic ancestry cluster associated with self-reported Caucasian donors. Typing coverage differed by locus: A, B, C, DRB1 and DQB1 were typed in about 629-640 donors, DQA1 in approximately 520, DPA1 in around 580, and DPB1 in approximately 450. An earlier analysis of several hundred of the donors used high-throughput TCR beta sequencing to judge whether each TCR beta V gene segment behaved as functional or pseudogenic. The study used immunosequencing to profile the T cell repertoires of some 600 subjects and linked those repertoires to cytomegalovirus serostatus.

The cohort comprised some 700 healthy bone marrow donors. All cohort members were sampled while nominally healthy, although unrecorded immune exposures were likely present. The donor tested CMV seropositive, placing the donor among the 289 seropositive members of the cohort. A peripheral blood sample was collected from each donor, and TCR beta sequencing was performed on peripheral blood mononuclear cells. Genomic DNA was extracted from the blood cell samples with the Qiagen DNeasy Blood Extraction Kit. The library was prepared using the immunoSEQ multiplex PCR assay. For the multiplex PCR, a mixture combining 60 forward primers for TCR Vbeta segments and 13 reverse primers for TCR Jbeta segments was used. The CDR3 region of rearranged TCR beta genes was amplified from genomic DNA with a multiplex PCR assay. On the Illumina HiSeq System, the amplified TCR beta libraries were sequenced as 87-base-pair reads. Per the original workflow: Across the 500 to 700 repertoires, a later analysis counted tens of millions of unique TCR beta chains, 9.5 million to 12 million of which were shared by at least two donors. Raw reads were error-corrected and collapsed into unique sequences with a nearest-neighbor algorithm that merged closely related sequences to remove PCR and sequencing errors. Alignment of CDR3 sequences to IMGT reference sequences was used to assign V, D and J gene segments. For a sequence to be retained, at least a six-nucleotide match to both a V gene segment and a J gene segment was required. A rearrangement counted as productive if the CDR3 had no stop codons and remained in frame with V and J, and every other rearrangement counted as non-productive. CDR3 was defined according to IMGT convention as the region running from the second conserved V-encoded cysteine to the conserved J-encoded phenylalanine. The earlier analysis of about 590 of the donors excluded sequences that lacked an unambiguous match to a single V gene segment. In an earlier analysis of about 590 of the donors, a V segment was called functional when productive rearrangements were above 56.7%, and segregating when the standard deviation between donors exceeded 5%. A statistical classification framework was developed to diagnose cytomegalovirus status using the catalog of TCR beta chain sequences. A later analysis assigned V and J genes by comparing TCR nucleotide sequences with IMGT/GENE-DB human TR gene sequences. The TCRdist pipeline was used in a later analysis to assign CDR3 sequences and most-parsimonious VDJ recombination scenarios. In a later analysis, every TCR beta chain was defined by the combination of its CDR3 amino acid sequence and its V-gene family, and reads without a unique V-gene family were dropped. A later analysis removed 550 to 700 highly shared, low-generation-probability nucleotide sequences to deal with suspected cross-contamination and a sequencing artifact. In a later analysis, a clonal expansion index for each public chain was calculated from normalized within-repertoire ranks of inferred template counts. In a later analysis, generation probabilities were computed using a VDJ recombination model fitted to out-of-frame rearrangements, and the results were checked against IGoR. A later analysis scored TCR-TCR, TCR-HLA and TCR-CMV co-occurrence with hypergeometric tests, applying a repertoire-size bias correction to TCR pairs. To estimate false discovery rates, a later analysis permuted the HLA or CMV assignments 20 times. In a later analysis, co-occurring TCRs were grouped with DBSCAN, and TCRdist sequence similarity was added when clustering was performed within HLA-allele-positive subsets. Repertoires with fewer than 30,000 or more than 120,000 public chains, plus five repertoires with anomalous nucleotide sharing, were excluded from co-occurrence clustering. Imported from immuneACCESS, the table was reduced by TCRdb to in-frame sequences with V and J called. These copies leave out some clones; in studies compared against another copy, an unresolved V gene accounts for under half, and the cause of the remainder is not known. V and J calls and clone size are as listed in that table; D and trimming were resolved from the DNA. The sample table on file contains 180,000 or so clones. Around 0.8% of the sample comes from the top ten.

From the cysteine up to the phenylalanine, the CDR3 has a length of 14 residues. Of the read, only the CDR3 DNA is kept; its 42 bases are in frame from base 1. V lost 5 bases and J lost 5 bases, and the count of bases not matched to a germline gene is 9. CDR1 SNHLY and CDR2 FYNNEI were looked up in the germline V gene. Study-level results and caveats: A later analysis found that TCR association rates varied across HLA loci, with DRB1 alleles showing the most associated TCRs and HLA-C alleles the fewest. Presence/absence analyses assumed roughly uniform sequencing depth across donors, an assumption that may not hold. A few of the identified cytomegalovirus-associated TCR beta chains were confirmed in vitro to be specific for cytomegalovirus antigens. In this cohort, only TCR beta chains were sequenced, and detectable features were limited by the absence of alpha or paired-chain data. A group of highly shared sequence variants was considered likely to be a technical artifact of the sequencing pipeline. An earlier analysis of 587 of the donors showed that most TCR beta V segments appeared in productive rearrangements either about 87% or about 30% of the time, which broadly matched IMGT annotations. The only immune exposure information available for the cohort was CMV serostatus. A further reported finding was that TCR beta sequences accurately predicted the HLA-A and HLA-B alleles for most subjects in the first cohort. The earlier analysis of approximately 590 of the donors excluded roughly 17 rarely observed V segments, including chromosome 9 orphons, because counts were too low. In a later analysis, HLA-associated TCR beta chains showed more clonal expansion and lower generation probabilities than non-associated chains that were equally common. Because HLA typing was missing for some donors at each locus, association tests included only the typed subset. In a later genetic analysis, a missense DCLRE1C variant was associated with V-gene and J-gene trimming of TCR beta chains, and the association was replicated in an independent cohort. The 87-base-pair reads could not distinguish some IMGT-functional V segments, including TRBV6-2 and TRBV6-3, so those segments were excluded. It was suggested by the authors that the approach could potentially be generalized to other disease states and immunological phenotypes. In a later genetic analysis, fewer N-insertions in productive TCRs were reported among donors in an Asian-associated ancestry cluster than the roughly 700-donor mean. When HLA alleles, especially DR and DQ, strongly co-occurred, TCR associations were difficult to assign to individual alleles. Most CMV-associated TCR beta chains appeared to be HLA-restricted in a later analysis, and the HLA associations seemed to be driven largely by CMV exposure. In a later analysis, some 18,000 TCR beta sequences were associated with specific HLA alleles at a false discovery rate of 0.05. Linkage disequilibrium might explain the correlated functional status among segregating V segments, but an unknown experimental factor could not be excluded. Cytomegalovirus status was reported to be diagnosed by the classifier with high specificity and sensitivity in both the original and validation cohorts. The study listed over 150 TCR beta chains as associated with cytomegalovirus. According to a later analysis, parvovirus B19, influenza, CMV and Epstein-Barr virus appeared linked to several top co-occurrence clusters. Across donors, most TCR sequences were observed very rarely, whereas some public TCRs were present in many individuals.

The rearranged segments are TRBV2 and TRBJ2-7, with 7 bases matching TRBD1. The sample consisted of PBMCs. The TCR originated in a woman aged 18 to 35 in good health and CMV-seropositive. The CDR3 in this case is CASSRTGEWHEQYF. At the DNA level, the sequence is TGTGCCAGCAGTCGCACAGGGGAGTGGCACGAGCAGTACTTC.